Listed here is a single TCR beta chain. Under the authors' procedure: Amplifying reference gene primers gave estimates of nucleated cell counts. Repertoires were generated with immunoSEQ multiplex PCR, while TCRdb's copy carries only in-frame clones and drops some. For V, J and clone size, that table is used; D and trimming come from the DNA. The table records around 130,000 clones, 85% to 90% of them present only once. These data originate in a study of blood T cell repertoires in COVID-19. Study context: Samples taken during acute and convalescent COVID-19 were collected in the United States, Italy and Spain. Nucleic acid was either cDNA or gDNA, and it came from T cells, B-cell-depleted T cells, or PBMCs.

CDR1 and CDR2 from the germline V gene are SGHRS and YFSETQ. V shed 4 bases, J shed 7 bases, and the junction held 10 bases outside the gene matches. CDR3 length: 16 amino acids. The chain combines TRBV5-1 with TRBJ2-5, with 13 bases lining up with TRBD2. This TCR derives from a man aged 50-59 years with active or convalescent COVID-19. Material: peripheral blood. The CDR3 loop reads CASSAGTSGVLGTQYF. The CDR3 DNA reads TGCGCCAGCAGCGCGGGGACTAGCGGGGTTTTAGGGACCCAGTACTTC.